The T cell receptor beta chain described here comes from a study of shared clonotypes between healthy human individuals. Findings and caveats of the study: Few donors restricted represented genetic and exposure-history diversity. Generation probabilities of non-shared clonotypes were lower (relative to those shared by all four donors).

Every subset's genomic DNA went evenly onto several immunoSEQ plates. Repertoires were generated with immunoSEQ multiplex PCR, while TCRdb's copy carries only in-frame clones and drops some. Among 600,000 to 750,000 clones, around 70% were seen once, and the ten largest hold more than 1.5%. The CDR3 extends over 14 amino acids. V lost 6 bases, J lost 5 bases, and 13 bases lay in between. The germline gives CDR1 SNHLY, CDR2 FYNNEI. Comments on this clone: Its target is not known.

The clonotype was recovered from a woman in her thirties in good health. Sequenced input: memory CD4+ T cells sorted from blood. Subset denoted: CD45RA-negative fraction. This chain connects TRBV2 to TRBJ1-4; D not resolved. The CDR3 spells CASRYMAFNEKLFF. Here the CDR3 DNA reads TGTGCCAGCAGGTACATGGCTTTCAATGAAAAACTGTTTTTT. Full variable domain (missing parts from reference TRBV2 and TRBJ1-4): EPEVTQTPSHQVTQMGQEVILRCVPISNHLYFYWYRQILGQKVEFLVSFYNNEISEKSEIFDDQFSVERPDGSNFTLKIRSTKLEDSAMYFCASRYMAFNEKLFFGSGTQLSVL.